Below are 26 T cell receptor beta chains sequenced from a single sample in a study of regulatory T cells in long-lasting Graves disease. CDR3-region Arm-PCR and iRepertoire HTBI primers produced the TCR beta libraries. TCRdb re-derived calls from the multiplex PCR reads in MiXCR, one entry per CDR3 protein. Of 450,000 to 500,000 distinct CDR3 sequences in the sample, 16% were seen once. The time point: newly diagnosed GD, antithyroid drugs for less than 3 months. The TCR library used RNA extracted from PBMCs. The sample also formed part of further work on T cells in Graves' hyperthyroidism and ophthalmopathy.

This sample comprised peripheral blood mononuclear cells (PBMCs), obtained at new diagnosis, from a patient treated with antithyroid drugs. These receptors were obtained from a man in his forties with Graves disease.

This clonotype has a count of ten or more. The chain links TRBV27 to TRBJ2-7; 8 nucleotides align to TRBD1. CDR1 is MNHEY and CDR2 is SMNVEV in the germline V gene (reference sequence). The CDR3 extends over 15 amino acids. J lost 1 base, V lost 4 bases, and 6 bases had no gene match. The chain's CDR3 is CASSSGTGHSYEQYF. The CDR3 DNA reads TGTGCCAGCAGTTCCGGGACAGGTCATTCCTACGAGCAGTACTTC.

This clonotype was counted at least ten times. CDR3 region: CSVLLTGLGQPQHF. CDR3 sequence (DNA): TGCAGCGTTCTCCTCACAGGGTTGGGTCAGCCCCAGCATTTT. The gene calls are TRBV29-1 and TRBJ1-5; D is perhaps TRBD1 (6 bases). Deletions cut 5 bases from V and 6 bases from J, with 17 bases between. The germline gives CDR1 SQVTM, CDR2 ANQGSEA. The CDR3 is 14 residues long.

The chain carries TRBV29-1 and TRBJ1-1; perhaps TRBD1 as D (6 bases). V shed 6 bases and J shed 1 base, with 9 bases lying between them. The CDR3 length is 12 residues. CDR1 is SQVTM and CDR2 is ANQGSEA in the germline V gene. The CDR3 protein is CSVGGPNTEAFF. DNA of the CDR3: TGCAGCGTGGGGGGCCCGAACACTGAAGCTTTCTTT. The complete variable domain, with remaining parts taken from reference TRBV29-1 and TRBJ1-1, reads SAVISQKPSRDICQRGTSLTIQCQVDSQVTMMFWYRQQPGQSLTLIATANQGSEATYESGFVIDKFPISRPNLTFSTLTVSNMSPEDSSIYLCSVGGPNTEAFFGQGTRLTVV.

This clonotype was counted only a few times. This chain joins TRBV11-3 and TRBJ2-3; no firm D call. CDR1 and CDR2 from the germline V gene are SGHNT and YENEEA. The CDR3 length is 14 residues. Trimming shortened V by 0 bases and J by 7 bases, and 11 bases separated the two germline ends. For the CDR3, the DNA is TGTGCCAGCAGCTTAGATATGGCGTTTAATACGCAGTATTTT. Translation gives CASSLDMAFNTQYF.

This clonotype showed up just a few times. This rearrangement joins TRBV20-1 to TRBJ2-6; TRBD2 is a possible D gene (5 bases). V was shortened by 2 bases and J by 0 bases, with 23 bases between the two germline ends. The CDR3 contains 20 residues. CDR1 and CDR2 from the germline V gene are DFQATT and SNEGSKA (reference sequence). CDR3 residues: CSARSRGASALFSGANVLTF. The CDR3 DNA reads as TGCAGTGCTAGATCCCGGGGAGCCTCAGCCTTGTTCTCTGGGGCCAACGTCCTGACTTTC.

The chain couples TRBV20-1 to TRBJ2-1, with 7 bases matching TRBD2. The germline V gene has CDR1 DFQATT and CDR2 SNEGSKA (reference sequence). There are 15 residues in the CDR3. J was trimmed by 8 bases and V by 6 bases; bases with no gene match: 16. This chain's CDR3 is CSAPAGGRASDEQFF. CDR3 coding DNA: TGCAGTGCCCCGGCGGGTGGGAGGGCCAGTGATGAGCAGTTCTTC.

This clonotype appeared many times. The chain employs TRBV2 and TRBJ2-1; the D gene is possibly TRBD2 (5 bases). The length of the CDR3 is 15 residues. Trimming removed 7 bases at V and 3 bases at J, with 16 bases between. Germline V gene sequence: CDR1 SNHLY, CDR2 FYNNEI. CDR3 in DNA: TGTGCCAGCAAAGGAGGCCGCGGCGACTACAATGAGCAGTTCTTC. It translates to CASKGGRGDYNEQFF.

This chain uses TRBV30 with TRBJ2-4, with a weak D call TRBD1 (8 bases). The CDR3 is 13 residues long. Trimming took off 3 bases at V and 10 bases at J, with 16 bases between the two ends. In germline, CDR1 is GTSNPN, CDR2 SVGIG (reference sequence). CDR3 sequence reads: CAWSPTGGGIQYF. The DNA of the CDR3 is TGTGCCTGGAGCCCCACAGGGGGGGGTATTCAGTACTTC.

The chain joins TRBV5-1 to TRBJ2-7; D not certain. Germline V gene sequence: CDR1 SGHRS, CDR2 YFSETQ. The CDR3 is 14 residues long. Trimming left V 4 bases short and J 2 bases short, with 13 bases between. This CDR3 is CASSLGDSTYEQYF. The CDR3 nucleotides are TGCGCCAGCAGCCTCGGTGACTCCACCTACGAGCAGTACTTC. The entire variable domain, with the rest obtained from reference TRBV5-1 and TRBJ2-7, is as follows: KAGVTQTPRYLIKTRGQQVTLSCSPISGHRSVSWYQQTPGQGLQFLFEYFSETQRNKGNFPGRFSGRQFSNSRSEMNVSTLELGDSALYLCASSLGDSTYEQYFGPGTRLTVT.

Notes on this clonotype: A much bigger clone sits one base away, suggesting this may be a read error. This chain uses TRBV7-2 with TRBJ1-1; D gene unclear. In germline, CDR1 is SGHTA, CDR2 FQGNSA. The CDR3 consists of 14 residues. CDR3 amino acids: CASSLVRGGTEAYF. Written as DNA, the CDR3 is TGTGCCAGCAGCTTAGTTCGGGGTGGCACTGAAGCTTACTTT.

This rearrangement joins TRBV20-1 to TRBJ2-5; D unclear. The length of the CDR3 is 14 residues. The V gene's germline CDR1 is DFQATT and CDR2 SNEGSKA (reference sequence). V shed 6 bases and J shed 5 bases, with 19 bases lying between them. CDR3 DNA sequence: TGCAGTGCCAGTCCGATCATAGAAGGGGAGACCCAGTACTTC. Translating it yields CSASPIIEGETQYF.

This clonotype was detected ten times or more. The chain uses TRBV12-3 or TRBV12-4 and TRBJ2-1; the D call may be TRBD1 or TRBD2 (6 bases each). Trimming took off 3 bases at V and 7 bases at J, with 16 bases between the two ends. The CDR3 covers 15 residues. CDR3 region: CASSFLRGGRNEQFF. In DNA form, the CDR3 reads TGTGCCAGCAGTTTTCTCAGGGGAGGACGTAATGAGCAGTTCTTC.

V gene TRBV12-3 or TRBV12-4 combines with J gene TRBJ2-1; 8 bases map to TRBD2. The trim removed 5 bases at V and 5 bases at J, leaving 5 bases unmatched. This CDR3 region has 14 residues. CDR3 protein: CASSETGLDNEQFF. In nucleotides, the CDR3 is TGTGCCAGCAGTGAGACGGGACTAGACAATGAGCAGTTCTTC.

The genes are TRBV6-2 or TRBV6-3 and TRBJ2-4; D gene uncertain. Germline CDR1 reads MNHEY; CDR2 reads SVGEGT. The V and J ends lost 4 bases and 8 bases respectively, with 9 bases between them. This CDR3 comprises 12 residues. Here the CDR3 reads CASSSSIDIQYF. The CDR3 DNA sequence: TGTGCCAGCAGTTCGTCGATAGACATTCAGTACTTC.

The sample holds many counts of this clonotype. V is TRBV3-1 and J is TRBJ2-1, with TRBD2 matching over 11 bases. The germline gives CDR1 LGHDT, CDR2 YNNKEL (reference sequence). The V gene end was trimmed by 5 bases and the J gene end by 5 bases; junction bases not matched to a gene: 8. This CDR3 is 16 amino acids long. Here the CDR3 DNA reads TGTGCCAGCAGCTCTCGACTAGCGGGGTCCCACAATGAGCAGTTCTTC. Encoded protein: CASSSRLAGSHNEQFF.

This clonotype was picked up a small number of times. This may be a read error, as it is one base from a much larger clone. The CDR3 coding sequence is TGTGCCAGCAGCGGGGTAAGGAACTCCTACAATGAGCAGTTCTTC. It codes for CASSGVRNSYNEQFF. The chain couples TRBV7-3 to TRBJ2-1; D gene ambiguous. CDR1 SGHTA and CDR2 FQGTGA come from the germline V gene. The V and J ends lost 5 bases and 0 bases respectively, with 11 bases between them. The CDR3 extends over 15 amino acids.

Comments on this clonotype: This may be a read error, as it is one base from a much larger clone. This chain connects TRBV10-3 to TRBJ2-1; perhaps TRBD2 as D (5 bases). V was cut by 3 bases and J by 10 bases, with 16 bases left in between. This CDR3 is 14 amino acids long. CDR1 and CDR2 from the germline V gene are ENHRY and SYGVKD. The CDR3 DNA is TGTGCCATCAGTGATGAGGGCGGTTCCTACGAGCAGTTCTTC. As protein: CAISDEGGSYEQFF.

The sample holds many counts of this clonotype. The CDR3 reads CASTHRGSSLNEQFF. For the CDR3, the DNA is TGTGCCAGCACCCATCGGGGGAGCTCCCTCAATGAGCAGTTCTTC. This chain joins TRBV11-3 and TRBJ2-1; TRBD2 might be the D (6 bases). Trimming removed 7 bases at V and 6 bases at J, with 19 bases between. This CDR3 has 15 amino acids. The germline V gene has CDR1 SGHNT and CDR2 YENEEA.

This clonotype was counted a single time. The chain couples TRBV28 to TRBJ2-1; no firm D call. Germline V gene lookup returns CDR1 MDHEN and CDR2 SYDVKM. The CDR3 contains 12 residues. The V end was cut by 5 bases, the J end by 6 bases, with 8 bases between. CDR3 residues: CASSRNLNEQFF. For the CDR3, the DNA is TGTGCCAGCAGTCGAAATCTCAATGAGCAGTTCTTC.

This clonotype occurred many times. J is TRBJ2-1 and V is TRBV11-1, with 9 nucleotides matching TRBD1. CDR1 SGHAT and CDR2 FQDESV come from the germline V gene (reference sequence). Losses at the gene ends were 3 bases for V and 10 bases for J; bases not matched to a gene: 4. The CDR3 loop spans 13 amino acids. The CDR3 DNA sequence: TGTGCCAGCAGCTTTAGGGACAGGGCAGAGCAGTTCTTC. Translating gives CASSFRDRAEQFF.

The chain uses TRBV4-1 and TRBJ2-5; 9 bases match TRBD2. This CDR3 spans 19 amino acids. Germline assignment: CDR1 MGHRA and CDR2 YSYEKL. V lost 1 base, J lost 3 bases, and 15 bases stayed unmatched. In DNA form, the CDR3 reads TGCGCCAGCAGCCAAGGTCCTCCCGCGGGAGGGGGATTCGAAGAGACCCAGTACTTC. Translation: CASSQGPPAGGGFEETQYF.

This clonotype was counted many times. J is TRBJ2-3 and V is TRBV28, with D maybe TRBD1 (6 bases). The CDR3 loop spans 16 amino acids. V was clipped by 4 bases and J by 0 bases, with 14 bases between them. CDR1 is MDHEN, CDR2 SYDVKM, per germline. CDR3 amino acids: CASSSQSTGSTDTQYF. CDR3 in DNA: TGTGCCAGCAGTTCACAATCGACAGGTAGCACAGATACGCAGTATTTT.

This clonotype was picked up many times. The V gene is TRBV12-3 or TRBV12-4, the J gene TRBJ2-5; 10 bases align to TRBD2. This CDR3 spans 16 amino acids. Germline trimming cut 2 bases from V and 1 base from J; bases unmatched to any gene: 4. The CDR3 coding sequence is TGTGCCAGCAGTTTAAGGAGCGGGGGGGGCCAAGAGACCCAGTACTTC. It specifies CASSLRSGGGQETQYF.

This clonotype was counted a few times. The chain combines TRBV6-6 with TRBJ1-4; tentative D call: TRBD1 (6 bases). V lost 0 bases, J lost 7 bases, and 12 bases lay in between. This CDR3 spans 15 amino acids. Germline V gives CDR1 MNHNY, CDR2 SVGAGI (reference sequence). CDR3 coding DNA: TGTGCCAGCAGTTACTCGAGGGGGAAGGGTGAAAAACTGTTTTTT. Protein product: CASSYSRGKGEKLFF.

The count of this clonotype is one. The chain is built from TRBV6-5 and TRBJ2-2; 9 bases line up with TRBD1. The CDR3 is made up of 16 amino acids. CDR1 and CDR2 from the germline V gene are MNHEY and SVGAGI. The J segment lost 5 bases and the V segment lost 2 bases, leaving 6 bases of the junction unmatched. CDR3 in amino acids: CASSYIAGTGTGELFF. The CDR3 nucleotides are TGTGCCAGCAGTTACATAGCCGGGACAGGGACCGGGGAGCTGTTTTTT.

The V and J genes are TRBV2 and TRBJ2-1; 14 nucleotides align to TRBD2. The CDR3 sequence is 18 residues long. The germline CDR1 and CDR2 sequences are SNHLY and FYNNEI. The junction had 6 bases not matched to a gene; V was cut back by 2 bases and J by 3 bases. The CDR3 loop is CASSEWGLAGAGYNEQFF. The CDR3, as DNA: TGTGCCAGCAGTGAATGGGGACTAGCGGGAGCCGGCTACAATGAGCAGTTCTTC. Full variable domain (remainder filled in from reference TRBV2 and TRBJ2-1): EPEVTQTPSHQVTQMGQEVILRCVPISNHLYFYWYRQILGQKVEFLVSFYNNEISEKSEIFDDQFSVERPDGSNFTLKIRSTKLEDSAMYFCASSEWGLAGAGYNEQFFGPGTRLTVL.